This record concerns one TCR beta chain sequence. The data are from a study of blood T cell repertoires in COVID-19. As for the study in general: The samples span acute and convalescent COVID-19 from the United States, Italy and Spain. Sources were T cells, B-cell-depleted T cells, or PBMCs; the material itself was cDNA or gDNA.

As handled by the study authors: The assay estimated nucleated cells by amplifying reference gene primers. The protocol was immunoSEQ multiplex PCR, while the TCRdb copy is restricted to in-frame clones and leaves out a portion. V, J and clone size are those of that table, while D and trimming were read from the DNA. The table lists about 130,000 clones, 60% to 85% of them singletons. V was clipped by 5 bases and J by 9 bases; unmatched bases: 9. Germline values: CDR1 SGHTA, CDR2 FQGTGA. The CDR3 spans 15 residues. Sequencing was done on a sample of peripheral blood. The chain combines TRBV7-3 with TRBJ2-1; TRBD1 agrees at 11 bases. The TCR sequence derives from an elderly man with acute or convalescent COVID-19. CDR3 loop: CASSLSAGQGVEQFF. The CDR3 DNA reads TGTGCCAGCAGCCTCAGCGCGGGACAGGGGGTTGAGCAGTTCTTC.